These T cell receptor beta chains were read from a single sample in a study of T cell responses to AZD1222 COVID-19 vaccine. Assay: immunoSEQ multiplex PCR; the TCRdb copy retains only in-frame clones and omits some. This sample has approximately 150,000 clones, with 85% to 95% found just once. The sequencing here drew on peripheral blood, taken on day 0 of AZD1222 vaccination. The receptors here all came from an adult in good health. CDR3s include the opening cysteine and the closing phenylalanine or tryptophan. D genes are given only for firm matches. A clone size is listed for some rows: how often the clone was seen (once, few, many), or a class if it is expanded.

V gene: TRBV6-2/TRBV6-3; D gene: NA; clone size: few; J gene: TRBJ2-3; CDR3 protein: CASSYGAVSTDTQYF; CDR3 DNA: TGTGCCAGCAGTTACGGCGCGGTTAGCACAGATACGCAGTATTTT
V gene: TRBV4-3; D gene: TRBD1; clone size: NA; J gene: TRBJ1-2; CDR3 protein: CASSQDWGQEYGYTF; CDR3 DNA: TGCGCCAGCAGCCAAGATTGGGGACAGGAGTATGGCTACACCTTC
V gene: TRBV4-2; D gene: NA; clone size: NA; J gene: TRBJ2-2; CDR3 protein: CASSQEIRKDGELFF; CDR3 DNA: TGTGCCAGCAGCCAAGAGATTCGGAAGGACGGGGAGCTGTTTTTT
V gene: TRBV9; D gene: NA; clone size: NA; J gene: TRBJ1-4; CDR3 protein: CASSSRGGDEKLFF; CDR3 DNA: TGTGCCAGCAGCTCCCGGGGTGGTGATGAAAAACTGTTTTTT
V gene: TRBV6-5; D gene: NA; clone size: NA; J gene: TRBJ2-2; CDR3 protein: CASSYVGPGTGELFF; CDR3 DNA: TGTGCCAGCAGTTACGTGGGGCCGGGCACCGGGGAGCTGTTTTTT
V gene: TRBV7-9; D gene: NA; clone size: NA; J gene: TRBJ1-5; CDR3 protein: CASSLVRGSGDQPQHF; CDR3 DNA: TGTGCCAGCAGCTTAGTTCGGGGAAGTGGGGATCAGCCCCAGCATTTT
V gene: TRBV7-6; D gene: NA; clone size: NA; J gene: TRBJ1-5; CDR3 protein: CASSLEGAFSPQHF; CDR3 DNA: TGTGCCAGCAGCCTAGAAGGGGCGTTCAGCCCCCAGCATTTT
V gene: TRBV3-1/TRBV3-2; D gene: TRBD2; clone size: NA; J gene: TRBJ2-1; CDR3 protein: CASSQASGSVNEQFF; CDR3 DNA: TGTGCCAGCAGCCAAGCCAGCGGGAGTGTCAATGAGCAGTTCTTC
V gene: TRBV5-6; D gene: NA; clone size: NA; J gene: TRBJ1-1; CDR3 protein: CASSLGGREAFF; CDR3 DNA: TGTGCCAGCAGCCTGGGGGGCAGAGAAGCTTTCTTT
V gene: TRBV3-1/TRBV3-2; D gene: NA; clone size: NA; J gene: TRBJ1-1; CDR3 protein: CASSVWPTEAFF; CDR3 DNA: TGTGCCAGCAGCGTCTGGCCCACTGAAGCTTTCTTT
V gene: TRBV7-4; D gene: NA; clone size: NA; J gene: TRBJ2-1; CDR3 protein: CASITSMGLVYNEQFF; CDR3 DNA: TGTGCCAGCATCACATCGATGGGGCTTGTCTACAATGAGCAGTTCTTC
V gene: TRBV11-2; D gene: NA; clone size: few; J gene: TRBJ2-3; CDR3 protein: CASSLGSTSTDTQYF; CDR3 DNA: TGTGCCAGCAGCTTAGGTTCTACTAGCACAGATACGCAGTATTTT
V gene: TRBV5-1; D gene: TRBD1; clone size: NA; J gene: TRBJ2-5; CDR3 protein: CASSLGTGSSETQYF; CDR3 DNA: TGCGCCAGCAGTCTGGGGACAGGCTCGTCAGAGACCCAGTACTTC
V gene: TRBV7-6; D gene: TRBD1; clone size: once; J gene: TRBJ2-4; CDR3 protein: CASSLFRGQGNIQYF; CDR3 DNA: TGTGCCAGCAGCTTATTCAGGGGACAGGGGAACATTCAGTACTTC
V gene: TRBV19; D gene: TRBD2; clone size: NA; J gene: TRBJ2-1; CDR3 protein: CASTTSGKVDEQFF; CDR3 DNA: TGTGCCAGTACTACTAGCGGGAAGGTGGATGAGCAGTTCTTC
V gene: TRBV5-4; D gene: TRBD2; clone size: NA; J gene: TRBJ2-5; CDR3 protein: CASSTDEWGGETQYF; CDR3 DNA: TGTGCCAGCAGCACCGACGAATGGGGGGGAGAGACCCAGTACTTC
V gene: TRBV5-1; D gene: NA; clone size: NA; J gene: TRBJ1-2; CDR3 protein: CASSGEGGLYGYTF; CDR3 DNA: TGCGCCAGCAGCGGAGAGGGAGGACTTTATGGCTACACCTTC
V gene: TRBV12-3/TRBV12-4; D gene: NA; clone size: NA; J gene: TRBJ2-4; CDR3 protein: CAGGTENIQYF; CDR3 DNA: TGTGCCGGTGGGACGGAAAACATTCAGTACTTC
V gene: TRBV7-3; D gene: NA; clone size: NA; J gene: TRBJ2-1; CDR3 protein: CASSLNPPGPGGEQFF; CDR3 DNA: TGTGCCAGCAGCTTAAACCCCCCGGGGCCTGGCGGTGAGCAGTTCTTC
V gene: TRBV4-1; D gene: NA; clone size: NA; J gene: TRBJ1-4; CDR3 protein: CASSQGRGDNEKLFF; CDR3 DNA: TGCGCCAGCAGCCAAGGGCGGGGTGATAATGAAAAACTGTTTTTT
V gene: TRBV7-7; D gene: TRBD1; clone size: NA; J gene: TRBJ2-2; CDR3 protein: CASSLGTGDTGELFF; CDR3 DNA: TGTGCCAGCAGCTTAGGGACAGGGGACACCGGGGAGCTGTTTTTT
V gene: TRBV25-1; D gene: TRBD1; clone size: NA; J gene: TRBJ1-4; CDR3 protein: CASSAPGQESATNEKLFF; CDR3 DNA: TGTGCCAGCAGTGCCCCGGGACAGGAAAGTGCAACTAATGAAAAACTGTTTTTT
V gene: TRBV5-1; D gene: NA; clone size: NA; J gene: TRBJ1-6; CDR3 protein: CASSLSGGLSPLHF; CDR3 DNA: TGCGCCAGCAGCTTGTCCGGGGGGCTTTCACCCCTCCACTTT
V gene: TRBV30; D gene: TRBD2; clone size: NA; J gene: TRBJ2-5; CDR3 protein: CAWSLAVTLETQYF; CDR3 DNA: TGTGCCTGGAGCCTAGCGGTAACGTTGGAGACCCAGTACTTC
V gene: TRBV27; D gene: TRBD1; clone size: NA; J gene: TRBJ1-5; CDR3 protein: CASSLSGGWGQPQHF; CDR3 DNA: TGTGCCAGCAGCCTGTCAGGGGGCTGGGGTCAGCCCCAGCATTTT
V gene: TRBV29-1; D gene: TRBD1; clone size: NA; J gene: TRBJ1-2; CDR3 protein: CSVQGAPPYGYTF; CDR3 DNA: TGCAGCGTGCAGGGGGCTCCCCCCTATGGCTACACCTTC
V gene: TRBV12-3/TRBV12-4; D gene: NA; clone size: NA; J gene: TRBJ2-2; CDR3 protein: CASSRTFEKLFF; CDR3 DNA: TGTGCCAGCAGTCGGACGTTTGAGAAGCTGTTTTTT
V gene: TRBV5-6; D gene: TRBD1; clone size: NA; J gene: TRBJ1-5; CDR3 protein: CASSSIGTADGNQPQHF; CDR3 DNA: TGTGCCAGCAGCTCTATTGGGACAGCTGATGGAAATCAGCCCCAGCATTTT
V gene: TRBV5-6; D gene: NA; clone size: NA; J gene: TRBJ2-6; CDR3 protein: CASSSGANVLTF; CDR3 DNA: TGTGCCAGCAGCTCTGGGGCCAACGTCCTGACTTTC
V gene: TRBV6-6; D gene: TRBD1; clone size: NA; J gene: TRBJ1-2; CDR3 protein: CASSWTGSGYTF; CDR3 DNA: TGTGCCAGCAGTTGGACAGGGTCTGGCTACACCTTC
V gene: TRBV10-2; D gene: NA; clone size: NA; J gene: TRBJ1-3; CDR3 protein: CASRDTTGNTIYF; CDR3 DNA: TGCGCCAGCAGGGATACGACGGGGAACACCATATATTTT
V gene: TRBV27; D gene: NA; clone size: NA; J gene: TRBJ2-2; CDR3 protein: CASSLRGHTGELFF; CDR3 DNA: TGTGCCAGCAGTTTACGAGGGCACACCGGGGAGCTGTTTTTT
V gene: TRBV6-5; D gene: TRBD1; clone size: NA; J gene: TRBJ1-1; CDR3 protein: CASSTGAEAFF; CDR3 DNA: TGTGCCAGCAGTACAGGGGCTGAAGCTTTCTTT
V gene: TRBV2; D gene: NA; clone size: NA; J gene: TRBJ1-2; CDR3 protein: CASRGQRGYTF; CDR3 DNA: TGTGCCAGCAGAGGTCAGCGAGGCTACACCTTC
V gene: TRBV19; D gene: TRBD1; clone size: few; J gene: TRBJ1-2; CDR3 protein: CASIGRGLEYGYTF; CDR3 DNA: TGTGCCAGTATCGGCAGGGGGCTAGAGTATGGCTACACCTTC
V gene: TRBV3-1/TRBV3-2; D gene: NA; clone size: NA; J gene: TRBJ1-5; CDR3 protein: CASSQVVSPNQPQHF; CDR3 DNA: TGTGCCAGCAGCCAAGTTGTCAGCCCCAATCAGCCCCAGCATTTT
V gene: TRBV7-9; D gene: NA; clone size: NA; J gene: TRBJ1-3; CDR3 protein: CASSREMGSGNTIYF; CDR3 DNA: TGTGCCAGCAGCCGCGAGATGGGATCCGGAAACACCATATATTTT
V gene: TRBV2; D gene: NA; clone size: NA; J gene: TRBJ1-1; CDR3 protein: CASSEEVVRWTTEAFF; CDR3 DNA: TGTGCCAGCAGTGAAGAGGTGGTCAGGTGGACCACTGAAGCTTTCTTT
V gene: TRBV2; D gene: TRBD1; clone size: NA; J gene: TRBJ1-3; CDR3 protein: CASSRMTGGAGNTIYF; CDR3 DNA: TGTGCCAGCAGTCGGATGACAGGGGGCGCAGGAAACACCATATATTTT
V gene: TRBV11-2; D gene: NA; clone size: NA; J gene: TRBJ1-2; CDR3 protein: CASSPDRGGYTF; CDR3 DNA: TGTGCCAGCAGCCCAGACAGAGGTGGCTACACCTTC
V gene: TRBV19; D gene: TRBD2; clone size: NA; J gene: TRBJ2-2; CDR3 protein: CASSPRGAGELFF; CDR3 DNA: TGTGCCAGTAGTCCCCGGGGGGCCGGGGAGCTGTTTTTT
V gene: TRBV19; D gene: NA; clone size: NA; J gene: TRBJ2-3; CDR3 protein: CASSIASTDTDTQYF; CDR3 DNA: TGTGCCAGTAGTATAGCATCGACAGACACAGATACGCAGTATTTT
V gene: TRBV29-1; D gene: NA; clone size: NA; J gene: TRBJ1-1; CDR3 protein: CSVELRVADTEAFF; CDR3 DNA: TGCAGTGTGGAGCTCAGGGTGGCGGACACTGAAGCTTTCTTT
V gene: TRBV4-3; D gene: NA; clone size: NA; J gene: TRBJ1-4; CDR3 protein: CASSRGPGNEKLFF; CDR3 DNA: TGCGCCAGCAGCCGGGGGCCGGGTAATGAAAAACTGTTTTTT
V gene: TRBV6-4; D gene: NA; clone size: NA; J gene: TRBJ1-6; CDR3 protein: CASSEVGAPGSPLHF; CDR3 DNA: TGTGCCAGCAGTGAGGTAGGGGCGCCCGGTTCACCCCTCCACTTT
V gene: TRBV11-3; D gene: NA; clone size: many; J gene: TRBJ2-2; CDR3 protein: CASSFGGQNTGELFF; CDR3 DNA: TGTGCCAGCAGCTTCGGGGGGCAGAACACCGGGGAGCTGTTTTTT
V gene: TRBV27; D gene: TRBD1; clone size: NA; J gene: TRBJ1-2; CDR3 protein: CASSGDRGYGYTF; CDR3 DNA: TGTGCCAGCAGTGGGGACAGGGGGTATGGCTACACCTTC
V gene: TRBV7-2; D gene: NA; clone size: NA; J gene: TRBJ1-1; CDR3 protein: CASSLWSWGTEAFF; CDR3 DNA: TGTGCCAGCAGCTTATGGAGTTGGGGGACTGAAGCTTTCTTT
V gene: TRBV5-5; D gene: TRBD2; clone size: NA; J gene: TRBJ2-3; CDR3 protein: CASSLLAGTDTQYF; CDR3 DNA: TGTGCCAGCAGCTTGCTAGCGGGCACAGATACGCAGTATTTT
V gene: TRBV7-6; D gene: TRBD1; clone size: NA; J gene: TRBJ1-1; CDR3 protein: CASSSGQGAEGTEAFF; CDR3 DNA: TGTGCCAGCAGCTCAGGACAGGGGGCAGAGGGCACTGAAGCTTTCTTT
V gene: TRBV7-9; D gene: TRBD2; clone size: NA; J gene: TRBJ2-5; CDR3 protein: CASSLLGASGRTQETQYF; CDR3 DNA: TGTGCCAGCAGCTTATTAGGGGCTAGCGGGAGGACCCAAGAGACCCAGTACTTC
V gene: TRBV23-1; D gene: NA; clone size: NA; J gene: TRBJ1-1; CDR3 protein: CASSPHAGKPSYTEAFF; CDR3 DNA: TGCGCCAGCAGTCCCCACGCCGGGAAACCTTCATACACTGAAGCTTTCTTT
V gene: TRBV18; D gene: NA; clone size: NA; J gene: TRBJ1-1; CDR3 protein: CASSPPLEGEAFF; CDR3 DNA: TGTGCCAGCTCACCACCGTTGGAGGGTGAAGCTTTCTTT
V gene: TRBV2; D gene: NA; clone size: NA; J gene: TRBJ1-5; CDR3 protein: CASTPLRGRNQPQHF; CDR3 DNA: TGTGCCAGCACCCCGCTTCGAGGGCGCAATCAGCCCCAGCATTTT